This entry lists 9 T cell receptor beta chains sequenced from one sample in a study of T cell responses to AZD1222 COVID-19 vaccine. This table comes from immunoSEQ multiplex PCR, and its TCRdb copy is limited to in-frame clones, with some not included. The sample yields over 100,000 clones, around 90% seen once. The specimen was peripheral blood, collected 28 days after the second AZD1222 dose. These TCRs come from an adult who received the AZD1222 COVID-19 vaccine.

The gene calls are TRBV19 and TRBJ2-7; 8 nucleotides line up with TRBD2. Germline V lookup: CDR1 LNHDA, CDR2 SQIVND (reference sequence). V lost 0 bases, J lost 0 bases, and 1 base stayed unmatched. This CDR3 has 15 amino acids. CDR3 amino acids: CASSIESGSSYEQYF. CDR3 bases: TGTGCCAGTAGTATAGAAAGCGGGAGCTCCTACGAGCAGTACTTC.

The rearrangement links TRBV6-5 to TRBJ2-1; 7 bases are shared with TRBD2. Per the germline V gene, CDR1 is MNHEY and CDR2 is SVGAGI. Losses at the gene ends were 11 bases for V and 15 bases for J; bases not matched to a gene: 22. This CDR3 has 14 amino acids. This CDR3 is CAARDYNLPGLRFF. The CDR3, as DNA: TGTGCCGCCCGGGACTACAATCTCCCGGGGCTACGGTTCTTC.

V usage is TRBV20-1 and J usage is TRBJ2-3, with TRBD2 matching 8 bases. V was clipped by 6 bases and J by 2 bases; unmatched bases: 7. This CDR3 spans 14 amino acids. Germline lookup yields CDR1 DFQATT and CDR2 SNEGSKA (reference sequence). The CDR3 sequence is CSASSGVATDTQYF. In DNA form, the CDR3 reads TGCAGTGCCAGTAGCGGGGTCGCCACAGATACGCAGTATTTT.

J is TRBJ2-5 and V is TRBV27; possible D gene TRBD2, 6 bases. This CDR3 has 15 residues. Germline-derived CDR1 and CDR2 are MNHEY and SMNVEV (reference sequence). Trimming took off 2 bases at V and 5 bases at J, with 15 bases between the two ends. CDR3 sequence: CASSLRRDVRETQYF. CDR3 DNA sequence: TGTGCCAGCAGTTTAAGGAGGGATGTTCGGGAGACCCAGTACTTC.

The V and J genes are TRBV7-9 and TRBJ1-6, with D possibly being TRBD1 (5 bases). The V gene lost 3 bases and the J gene lost 5 bases, with 11 bases spanning the gap. The CDR3 totals 15 residues. Germline V lookup: CDR1 SEHNR, CDR2 FQNEAQ (reference sequence). The DNA for the CDR3 is TGTGCCAGCAGCTTGATTGCAGGGAATAATTCACCCCTCCACTTT. Translating it yields CASSLIAGNNSPLHF.

The V gene is TRBV19, the J gene TRBJ2-2, with TRBD2 matching over 12 bases. Per germline, CDR1 LNHDA and CDR2 SQIVND (reference sequence). V trimming: 2 bases; J trimming: 0 bases; junction bases outside the gene matches: 7. There are 19 residues in the CDR3. The CDR3, as DNA: TGTGCCAGTAGTATAATAGGGCTAGCGGGAGGGCCGAACACCGGGGAGCTGTTTTTT. This sequence encodes CASSIIGLAGGPNTGELFF.

The chain carries TRBV6-5 and TRBJ2-5; no definite D call. The CDR3 is 13 amino acids. V was pared by 6 bases and J by 7 bases, with 15 bases between. Germline loops: CDR1 MNHEY, CDR2 SVGAGI. The CDR3 coding sequence is TGTGCCAGCAGAACAACAGCTCCGTCGACCCAGTACTTC. As protein: CASRTTAPSTQYF.

The sample holds one count of this clone. This rearrangement joins TRBV6-5 to TRBJ1-2, with 9 bases that match TRBD1. This CDR3 region has 13 residues. Losses at the gene ends were 6 bases for V and 7 bases for J; bases not matched to a gene: 6. Germline V lookup: CDR1 MNHEY, CDR2 SVGAGI. The CDR3 is CASRSGQGGGYTF. Written as DNA, the CDR3 is TGTGCCAGCAGGTCGGGACAGGGCGGTGGCTACACCTTC.

The chain has TRBV7-9 and TRBJ2-7, with 8 bases lining up with TRBD1. Trimming removed 5 bases from V and 3 bases from J; junction bases left unmatched: 9. CDR1 and CDR2 (germline): SEHNR, FQNEAQ (reference sequence). This CDR3 contains 15 residues. The CDR3, as DNA: TGTGCCAGCAGCACAAGGACAGGGTCGGTCTACGAGCAGTACTTC. Its translation: CASSTRTGSVYEQYF.